This is a list of T cell receptor beta chains from one sample in a study of naive CD8 T cells in extremely preterm neonates. Using immunoSEQ multiplex PCR, the repertoire was profiled, and TCRdb retains in-frame clones only, with some absent. The sample includes approximately 5,200 clones, nearly 98% of them seen just once. The sequencing sample was made of naive CD8+ T cells from blood. These receptors all come from a human donor in good health. Both conserved end residues are part of each CDR3. The order of the fields is clone size, CDR3 length, D gene, V gene, J gene, CDR3 DNA, CDR3 protein. D genes are given only for firm matches. Clone size is shown for a subset of rows, as once, few, many or a class of expanded clone.

>.|14|TRBD1|TRBV6-6|TRBJ2-7
TGTGCCAGCAGTTACCGGGACAGTACCTACGAGCAGTACTTC
CASSYRDSTYEQYF
>.|16|.|TRBV27|TRBJ1-2
TGTGCCAGCAGTCTAGTTCCGGTAGACTTTAACTATGGCTACACCTTC
CASSLVPVDFNYGYTF
>.|16|TRBD1|TRBV7-9|TRBJ2-7
TGTGCCAGCAGCCCGTACTCCGGGACAGGGGCCTACGAGCAGTACTTC
CASSPYSGTGAYEQYF
>.|15|.|TRBV4-3|TRBJ2-4
TGCGCCAGCAGCCTGAGTTTTAACTCCAAAAACATTCAGTACTTC
CASSLSFNSKNIQYF
>.|14|TRBD2|TRBV28|TRBJ2-2
TGTGCCAGCAGTTTGTCCGGGAGGACCGGGGAGCTGTTTTTT
CASSLSGRTGELFF
>.|13|.|TRBV13|TRBJ1-1
TGTGCCAGCAGCTTACGCGGGAGGGGTGAAGCTTTCTTT
CASSLRGRGEAFF
>.|15|.|TRBV9|TRBJ2-1
TGTGCCAGCAGCGGGAGTACAGGCTATTACCATGAGCAGTTCTTC
CASSGSTGYYHEQFF
>.|13|.|TRBV10-3|TRBJ1-2
TGTGCCATCAGTGAGTCGACGCAGGGGGGCTACACCTTC
CAISESTQGGYTF
>.|15|TRBD1|TRBV11-1|TRBJ1-1
TGTGCCAGCAGCTTAGGACAGGGGGGCTACACTGAAGCTTTCTTT
CASSLGQGGYTEAFF
>.|17|.|TRBV4-1|TRBJ1-1
TGCGCCAGCAGCCAAGAATTCCGTAAGTCAGGATGGACTGAAGCTTTCTTT
CASSQEFRKSGWTEAFF
>.|14|.|TRBV11-2|TRBJ1-3
TGTGCCAGCACCCTTGACAGCTCTGGAAACACCATATATTTT
CASTLDSSGNTIYF
>.|17|.|TRBV4-3|TRBJ2-7
TGCGCCAGCAGCCAAGATAGCGCGGGATTCAGCTCCTACGAGCAGTACTTC
CASSQDSAGFSSYEQYF
>.|14|TRBD2|TRBV6-5|TRBJ2-7
TGTGCCAGCAGCCCCGCCGGCGGGGGGAGCGAGCAGTACTTC
CASSPAGGGSEQYF
>.|17|.|TRBV21-1|TRBJ2-2
TGTGCCAGCCTCCGGACTAGCGGGGGGCTAGACACCGGGGAGCTGTTTTTT
CASLRTSGGLDTGELFF
>.|19|TRBD2|TRBV4-3|TRBJ2-2
TGCGCCAGCAGCCCCGGGACTAGCGGGGTGGTCGAGAACACCGGGGAGCTGTTTTTT
CASSPGTSGVVENTGELFF
>.|13|.|TRBV7-9|TRBJ1-1
TGTGCCAGCAGCCCAGGAGGGGTAATTGAAGCTTTCTTT
CASSPGGVIEAFF
>.|18|TRBD2|TRBV4-1|TRBJ2-1
TGCGCCAGCAGCCAAGCGATTAAGCGGGGACTCTCCTACAATGAGCAGTTCTTC
CASSQAIKRGLSYNEQFF
>.|15|TRBD2|TRBV5-4|TRBJ2-7
TGTGCCAGCAGCTTCGGTAGCGGGGGGGCTTACGAGCAGTACTTC
CASSFGSGGAYEQYF
>.|16|TRBD1|TRBV4-3|TRBJ2-3
TGCGCCAGCAGCAATGGGGACAGGGTGGTGACAGATACGCAGTATTTT
CASSNGDRVVTDTQYF
>.|16|.|TRBV9|TRBJ2-1
TGTGCCAGCAGCCCAACGGGACTTCCCGTATACAATGAGCAGTTCTTC
CASSPTGLPVYNEQFF
>.|13|.|TRBV9|TRBJ1-2
TGTGCCAGCAGCGTAGGGACGGACTCCGGTTACACCTTC
CASSVGTDSGYTF
>.|14|TRBD1|TRBV13|TRBJ1-2
TGTGCCAGCGGGCAGGGGGCGAACTTCTATGGCTACACCTTC
CASGQGANFYGYTF
>.|14|.|TRBV7-9|TRBJ1-5
TGTGCCAGCAGCAGTAGCGGGGCGAATCAGCCCCAGCATTTT
CASSSSGANQPQHF
>.|15|TRBD2|TRBV7-8|TRBJ2-5
TGTGCCAGCAGCTTAGTTCGGGGGGGCCAAGAGACCCAGTACTTC
CASSLVRGGQETQYF
>.|15|.|TRBV27|TRBJ2-7
TGTGCCAGCAGTTTAGGGCCTGGGGCGCCCTACGAGCAGTACTTC
CASSLGPGAPYEQYF
>.|14|.|TRBV6-1|TRBJ1-5
TGTGCCAGCAGTGAAGACAGGATCAATCAGCCCCAGCATTTT
CASSEDRINQPQHF
>.|13|TRBD1|TRBV27|TRBJ1-5
TGTGCCAGCGGACAGGGGTTCAATCAGCCCCAGCATTTT
CASGQGFNQPQHF
>.|15|.|TRBV28|TRBJ1-6
TGTGCCAGCAGTTTAGATCCAGGGAACAATTCACCCCTCCACTTT
CASSLDPGNNSPLHF
>.|17|.|TRBV7-8|TRBJ2-6
TGTGCCACTCTCCGACGCGGTGAGACTACTGGGGCCAACGTCCTGACTTTC
CATLRRGETTGANVLTF
>.|16|.|TRBV7-9|TRBJ1-2
TGTGCCAGCAGCCCGACCCAGACAGGCCCCGATTATGGCTACACCTTC
CASSPTQTGPDYGYTF
>.|14|TRBD1|TRBV10-3|TRBJ1-6
TGTGCCATCAGTGATGGGGACAGTAATTCACCCCTCCACTTT
CAISDGDSNSPLHF
>.|14|.|TRBV5-1|TRBJ1-5
TGCGCCAGCAGCTTGGAAGGGGGCAATCAGCCCCAGCATTTT
CASSLEGGNQPQHF
>.|14|.|TRBV11-3|TRBJ1-1
TGTGCCAGCAGCTCCGGGGGTCTGGGCACTGAAGCTTTCTTT
CASSSGGLGTEAFF
>.|13|.|TRBV27|TRBJ1-1
TGTGCCAGCAGTTTATTAGCCAACACTGAAGCTTTCTTT
CASSLLANTEAFF
>.|14|.|TRBV19|TRBJ1-1
TGTGCCAGTAGTAGGCCTTCGGAGGGCACTGAAGCTTTCTTT
CASSRPSEGTEAFF
>once|14|.|TRBV27|TRBJ2-3
TGTGCCAGCAGTTATGACTCGGGCACAGATACGCAGTATTTT
CASSYDSGTDTQYF
>.|14|TRBD1|TRBV15|TRBJ2-1
TGTGCCACCTCACAGGGGAGCTCCTACAATGAGCAGTTCTTC
CATSQGSSYNEQFF
>few|13|TRBD1|TRBV15|TRBJ1-6
TGTGCCACCAGCCCCAGGGGGAGTTCACCCCTCCACTTT
CATSPRGSSPLHF
>once|13|.|TRBV29-1|TRBJ1-2
TGCAGCGCCCGACTTCCGGGGGTTTATGGCTACACCTTC
CSARLPGVYGYTF